The 27 T cell receptor beta chains presented below share a single source sample, sequenced in a study of blood T cell repertoires in COVID-19 (dated by TCRdb to the early 2020s). The library came from the immunoSEQ multiplex PCR assay. TCRdb holds this immuneACCESS table with in-frame rearrangements only. Some clones are missing; in checked studies, unresolved V genes explain under half, and the rest has no known cause. The sample yields roughly 200,000 clones; around 82% were counted once. About 4.8% of the sample is in the top ten clones. The sequencing input was PBMCs or T cells enriched from blood (not recorded which). These receptors were obtained from a woman aged 45-59 years who had been exposed to COVID-19.

The J gene is TRBJ2-7, the V gene TRBV5-5; D remains unclear. V was pared by 2 bases and J by 3 bases, with 12 bases between. The germline V gene has CDR1 SGHKS and CDR2 YYEKEE (reference sequence). The CDR3 loop spans 14 amino acids. The CDR3 DNA sequence: TGTGCCAGCAGCTTCTCACTCCCGGTCTACGAGCAGTACTTC. Translated: CASSFSLPVYEQYF.

This chain links TRBV28 with TRBJ2-1, with 10 bases that match TRBD1. Germline V gene lookup returns CDR1 MDHEN and CDR2 SYDVKM. This CDR3 is 14 amino acids long. Losses at the gene ends were 9 bases for V and 3 bases for J; bases not matched to a gene: 5. CDR3 sequence: CASRGQGDYNEQFF. The CDR3 nucleotides read TGTGCCAGTAGAGGACAGGGGGACTACAATGAGCAGTTCTTC.

The chain is built from TRBV5-1 and TRBJ2-5, with a tentative D call TRBD2 (5 bases). The CDR3 has 13 residues. Germline V gives CDR1 SGHRS, CDR2 YFSETQ. V lost 4 bases to trimming and J lost 3 bases, with 10 bases between them. The chain's CDR3 is CASSRRLEETQYF. The CDR3 DNA sequence: TGCGCCAGCAGCCGGAGGCTCGAAGAGACCCAGTACTTC. The full variable domain, its missing parts supplied by reference TRBV5-1 and TRBJ2-5, is KAGVTQTPRYLIKTRGQQVTLSCSPISGHRSVSWYQQTPGQGLQFLFEYFSETQRNKGNFPGRFSGRQFSNSRSEMNVSTLELGDSALYLCASSRRLEETQYFGPGTRLLVL.

The rearrangement joins TRBV6-7 to TRBJ2-4, with unresolved D. TRBV6-7 is designated an ORF whose function remains uncertain. This CDR3 comprises 14 residues. Trimming shortened V by 6 bases and J by 7 bases, and 16 bases separated the two germline ends. Here the CDR3 reads CASRLPQTRNIQYF. The CDR3 DNA follows: TGTGCCAGCAGACTCCCCCAAACCAGGAACATTCAGTACTTC.

This clone was seen only a few times. The chain links TRBV12-3 or TRBV12-4 to TRBJ2-7, with D tentatively TRBD1 (5 bases). The ends were cut back, 5 bases at V and 3 bases at J, with 8 bases in the middle. This CDR3 is built from 12 residues. This CDR3 reads CASSKGDYEQYF. CDR3 nucleotide sequence: TGTGCCAGCAGTAAAGGGGACTACGAGCAGTACTTC.

The chain employs TRBV14 and TRBJ2-1; D ambiguous. Germline CDR1 reads SGHDN; CDR2 reads FVKESK. The V and J ends lost 1 base and 4 bases respectively, with 5 bases between them. The CDR3 is 13 residues long. CDR3 in amino acids: CASSQVLYNEQFF. The CDR3 coding sequence is TGTGCCAGCAGCCAAGTGTTATACAATGAGCAGTTCTTC. The full variable domain, in which reference TRBV14 and TRBJ2-1 provide the parts outside the CDR3, is EAGVTQFPSHSVIEKGQTVTLRCDPISGHDNLYWYRRVMGKEIKFLLHFVKESKQDESGMPNNRFLAERTGGTYSTLKVQPAELEDSGVYFCASSQVLYNEQFFGPGTRLTVL.

This chain joins TRBV19 and TRBJ2-1, with D unresolved. Germline V lookup: CDR1 LNHDA, CDR2 SQIVND (reference sequence). The CDR3 extends over 12 amino acids. The germline V and J ends were trimmed by 4 bases and 10 bases, with 11 bases remaining between them. The CDR3 loop is CASSNSRKEQFF. CDR3 DNA sequence: TGTGCCAGTAGTAATAGTCGAAAGGAGCAGTTCTTC.

The chain uses TRBV6-6 and TRBJ1-1; D unresolved. Germline CDR1 and CDR2: MNHNY and SVGAGI (reference sequence). The CDR3 spans 14 residues. The V gene lost 0 bases and the J gene lost 1 base, with 6 bases spanning the gap. The CDR3: CASSYSRANTEAFF. For the CDR3, the DNA is TGTGCCAGCAGTTACTCTAGAGCGAACACTGAAGCTTTCTTT.

This clone was counted once. V usage is TRBV9 and J usage is TRBJ2-7; 8 bases are shared with TRBD2. The junction had 9 bases not matched to a gene; V was cut back by 4 bases and J by 3 bases. Germline assignment: CDR1 SGDLS and CDR2 YYNGEE. This CDR3 region has 15 residues. The CDR3 sequence is CASSPGGGLNYEQYF. CDR3 nucleotide sequence: TGTGCCAGCAGCCCCGGGGGGGGGTTGAACTACGAGCAGTACTTC.

V is TRBV5-5 and J is TRBJ2-7, with a possible D match to TRBD1 (7 bases). Germline-derived CDR1 and CDR2 are SGHKS and YYEKEE (reference sequence). There are 15 residues in the CDR3. V was cut by 4 bases and J by 2 bases, with 16 bases left in between. The CDR3 DNA follows: TGTGCCAGCAGCGGCTGGGACAGCGGGCCCTACGAGCAGTACTTC. The encoded protein is CASSGWDSGPYEQYF.

This clone appeared a single time. The gene calls are TRBV11-2 and TRBJ1-1, with 7 positions matching TRBD1. V shed 4 bases and J 5 bases; nucleotides not matched to a gene: 4. Germline loops: CDR1 SGHAT, CDR2 FQNNGV. The CDR3 is 13 residues long. CDR3 protein: CASSSNRGTEAFF. The CDR3 bases are TGTGCCAGCAGCTCCAACAGGGGTACTGAAGCTTTCTTT. Together with reference TRBV11-2 and TRBJ1-1, the CDR3 gives the full variable domain: EAGVAQSPRYKIIEKRQSVAFWCNPISGHATLYWYQQILGQGPKLLIQFQNNGVVDDSQLPKDRFSAERLKGVDSTLKIQPAKLEDSAVYLCASSSNRGTEAFFGQGTRLTVV.

The chain has TRBV11-2 and TRBJ2-7; D might be TRBD1 (6 bases). The CDR3 is 14 amino acids. Germline V gives CDR1 SGHAT, CDR2 FQNNGV. Trimming shortened V by 5 bases and J by 2 bases, and 13 bases separated the two germline ends. This chain's CDR3 is CASSRQETPYEQYF. The DNA for the CDR3 is TGTGCCAGCAGCCGACAGGAGACACCCTACGAGCAGTACTTC.

This chain joins TRBV5-5 and TRBJ2-3; TRBD1 might be the D (6 bases). The CDR3 consists of 15 residues. V gave up 5 bases and J gave up 2 bases, with 15 bases separating them. CDR1 and CDR2 from the germline V gene are SGHKS and YYEKEE (reference sequence). CDR3 in DNA: TGTGCCAGCAGATCGACAGGAGCCCACACAGATACGCAGTATTTT. This encodes CASRSTGAHTDTQYF.

This clone appeared once. The rearrangement links TRBV11-2 to TRBJ1-2, with 8 bases lining up with TRBD1. CDR1 SGHAT and CDR2 FQNNGV come from the germline V gene. This CDR3 has 14 residues. J lost 4 bases, V lost 4 bases, and 5 bases had no gene match. CDR3 amino acids: CASSSGTGPYGYTF. CDR3 in DNA: TGTGCCAGCAGCTCCGGGACAGGACCCTATGGCTACACCTTC.

The table lists this clone with a few counts. In DNA form, the CDR3 reads TGCAGCGTCGCACAGGGGAGAGCTGAAGCTTTCTTT. Translated, it gives CSVAQGRAEAFF. The rearrangement links TRBV29-1 to TRBJ1-1; 7 bases map to TRBD1. V lost 6 bases and J lost 6; bases outside the gene matches: 7. This CDR3 has 12 residues. The germline V gene encodes CDR1 SQVTM and CDR2 ANQGSEA. The variable domain in full, completed from reference TRBV29-1 and TRBJ1-1, reads SAVISQKPSRDICQRGTSLTIQCQVDSQVTMMFWYRQQPGQSLTLIATANQGSEATYESGFVIDKFPISRPNLTFSTLTVSNMSPEDSSIYLCSVAQGRAEAFFGQGTRLTVV.

This clone came up once. The chain recombines TRBV6-5 with TRBJ1-5, with D perhaps matching TRBD1 (5 bases). CDR1 and CDR2 (germline): MNHEY, SVGAGI. The CDR3 contains 13 residues. V lost 5 bases to trimming and J lost 7 bases, with 12 bases between them. The DNA of the CDR3 is TGTGCCAGCAGTCAGGACGCAGGGCAGCCCCAGCATTTT. This sequence encodes CASSQDAGQPQHF.

The rearrangement links TRBV4-2 to TRBJ2-4; possible D gene TRBD2, 6 bases. The CDR3 is 15 residues long. Trimming removed 1 base from V and 6 bases from J, with 13 bases in between. Germline V CDR1 and CDR2: LGHNA, YNFKEQ. The CDR3 sequence is CASSQGPGDSNIQYF. In DNA, the CDR3 is TGTGCCAGCAGCCAAGGACCCGGGGACTCAAACATTCAGTACTTC.

This chain connects TRBV3-1 (or the pseudogene TRBV3-2) to TRBJ2-7; the D gene is possibly TRBD1 (5 bases). Per the germline V gene, CDR1 is LGHDT and CDR2 is YNNKEL (reference sequence). The CDR3 runs to 13 residues. V lost 4 bases and J 5 bases, leaving 12 bases between the germline ends. The CDR3 DNA sequence: TGTGCCAGCAGCCTGACAGTCCCACACGAGCAGTACTTC. Translated: CASSLTVPHEQYF.

This clone has more than one count but fewer than ten. The same CDR3 can be traced to other DNA sequences in this sample. The chain has TRBV12-3 or TRBV12-4 and TRBJ1-2, with D maybe TRBD1 (6 bases). This CDR3 is 11 amino acids long. Trimming removed 8 bases from V and 5 bases from J, with 9 bases in between. CDR3 coding DNA: TGTGCCAGCGGTAGGGGGTATGGCTACACCTTC. This codes for CASGRGYGYTF.

The chain couples TRBV3-1 (or the pseudogene TRBV3-2) to TRBJ1-2; perhaps TRBD1 as D (6 bases). The germline V gene encodes CDR1 LGHDT and CDR2 YNNKEL (reference sequence). The V end was cut by 0 bases, the J end by 7 bases, with 18 bases between. This CDR3 has 16 amino acids. The CDR3 protein is CASSQETGGGAAGYTF. Here the CDR3 DNA reads TGTGCCAGCAGCCAAGAGACGGGAGGGGGGGCGGCTGGCTACACCTTC.

The chain couples TRBV5-4 to TRBJ1-1, with a tentative D call TRBD1 (6 bases). The V and J ends lost 0 bases and 5 bases respectively, with 14 bases between them. CDR3 length: 15 residues. The V gene's germline CDR1 is SGHNT and CDR2 YYREEE (reference sequence). CDR3 in DNA: TGTGCCAGCAGCTTGGTACCGGGGAGGGGGACTGAAGCTTTCTTT. It yields the protein CASSLVPGRGTEAFF.

This sequence joins TRBV30 and TRBJ1-2; a possible D gene is TRBD1 (5 bases). The germline CDR1 and CDR2 sequences are GTSNPN and SVGIG (reference sequence). The CDR3 is 14 residues long. V lost 0 bases and J lost 8, with 16 bases in between. CDR3 sequence (DNA): TGTGCCTGGAGTGTACTACTGGGGCAGGGAGGCTACACCTTC. This codes for CAWSVLLGQGGYTF.

V usage is TRBV7-3 and J usage is TRBJ2-2; 8 bases are a match to TRBD1. The ends lost 5 bases at V and 2 bases at J; junction bases unmatched: 4. The CDR3 spans 15 residues. Per germline, CDR1 SGHTA and CDR2 FQGTGA. The CDR3 nucleotides are TGTGCCAGCAGCAAAGGACAGGGCAACACCGGGGAGCTGTTTTTT. Amino acids: CASSKGQGNTGELFF.

This chain uses TRBV28 with TRBJ2-5, with a possible D match to TRBD2 (5 bases). CDR1 and CDR2 (germline): MDHEN, SYDVKM. The CDR3 covers 13 residues. V lost 6 bases and J 3 bases, leaving 11 bases between the germline ends. The CDR3 spells CASSSERKETQYF. The CDR3 DNA follows: TGTGCCAGCAGCTCGGAGCGGAAAGAGACCCAGTACTTC.

The V call is TRBV7-2, the J call TRBJ2-4; 9 positions match TRBD1. V was clipped by 5 bases and J by 0 bases; unmatched bases: 5. There are 16 residues in the CDR3. CDR1 is SGHTA, CDR2 FQGNSA, per germline. This chain's CDR3 is CASSGQGSLAKNIQYF. CDR3 DNA: TGTGCCAGCAGCGGACAGGGGAGCCTAGCCAAAAACATTCAGTACTTC.

The table lists this clone with a count of one. The chain is built from TRBV19 and TRBJ1-3; D uncertain. CDR1 LNHDA and CDR2 SQIVND come from the germline V gene (reference sequence). The V end lost 1 base, the J end lost 5 bases, and 12 bases lay between the germline ends. The CDR3 sequence is 15 residues long. CDR3 in amino acids: CASSIVTRGRNTIYF. CDR3 coding DNA: TGTGCCAGTAGTATAGTCACTCGCGGGAGAAACACCATATATTTT.

A single count supports this clone. The V call is TRBV7-2, the J call TRBJ2-7; 11 bases agree with TRBD2. J gave up 7 bases and V 5 bases, and 13 bases lay outside the gene matches. This CDR3 spans 16 amino acids. The germline V gene has CDR1 SGHTA and CDR2 FQGNSA. CDR3 in amino acids: CASSPRLAGTPGEQYF. CDR3 bases: TGTGCCAGCAGCCCTCGACTAGCGGGGACCCCGGGGGAGCAGTACTTC.